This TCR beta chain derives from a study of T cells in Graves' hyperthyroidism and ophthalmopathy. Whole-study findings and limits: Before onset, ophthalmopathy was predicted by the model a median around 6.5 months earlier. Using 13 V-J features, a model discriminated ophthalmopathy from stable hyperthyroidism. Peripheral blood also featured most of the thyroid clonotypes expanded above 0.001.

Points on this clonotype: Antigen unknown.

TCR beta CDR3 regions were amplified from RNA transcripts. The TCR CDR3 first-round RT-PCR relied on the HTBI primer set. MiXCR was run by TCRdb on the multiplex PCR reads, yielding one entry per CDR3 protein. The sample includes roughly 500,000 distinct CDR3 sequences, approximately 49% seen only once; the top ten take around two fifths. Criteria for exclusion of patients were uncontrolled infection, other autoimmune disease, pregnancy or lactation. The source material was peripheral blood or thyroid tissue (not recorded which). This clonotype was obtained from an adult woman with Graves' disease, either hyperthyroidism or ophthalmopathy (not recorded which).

This CDR3 is CASSDVYMGHQRYEQYF. Here the CDR3 DNA reads TGTGCCAGCAGTGACGTTTATATGGGACACCAGAGGTACGAGCAGTACTTC. This chain uses TRBV6-4 with TRBJ2-7, with D maybe TRBD1 (6 bases). The CDR3 contains 17 residues. Trimming removed 2 bases from V and 4 bases from J, with 21 bases in between. Germline loops: CDR1 MRHNA, CDR2 SNTAGT.